This T cell receptor beta chain was profiled in a study of blood T cell repertoires in COVID-19. Across the whole study: The United States, Italy and Spain provided the acute and convalescent COVID-19 samples.

This clone appeared once. Only in-frame clones appear in the TCRdb table, and some are missing; sequencing was by immunoSEQ multiplex PCR. The data hold tens of thousands of clones, with 75% to 90% observed a single time. The CDR3 is 13 residues long. J gave up 4 bases and V 9 bases, and 8 bases lay outside the gene matches. Germline CDR1 and CDR2: KGHDR and SFDVKD. This clonotype originated in a human donor in a cohort sampled during active COVID-19. Sequencing used peripheral blood. This chain uses TRBV24-1 with TRBJ2-7; 7 bases agree with TRBD2. DNA for the CDR3: TGTGCCACCCAGGCTAGCGGATTATACGAGCAGTACTTC. This gives the protein CATQASGLYEQYF.